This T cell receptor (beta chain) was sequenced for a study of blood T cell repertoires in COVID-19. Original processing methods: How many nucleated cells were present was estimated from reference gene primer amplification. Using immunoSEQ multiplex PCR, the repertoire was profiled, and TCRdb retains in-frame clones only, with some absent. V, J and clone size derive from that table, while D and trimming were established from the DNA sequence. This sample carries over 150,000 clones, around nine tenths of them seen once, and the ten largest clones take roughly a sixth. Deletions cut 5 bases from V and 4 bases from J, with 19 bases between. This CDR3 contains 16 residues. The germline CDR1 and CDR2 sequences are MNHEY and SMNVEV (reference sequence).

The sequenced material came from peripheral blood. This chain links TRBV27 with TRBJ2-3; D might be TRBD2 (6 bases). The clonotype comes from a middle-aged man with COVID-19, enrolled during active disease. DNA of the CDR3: TGTGCCAGCAGTCGGGGACTTTCTTCCGGCGCAGATACGCAGTATTTT. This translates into CASSRGLSSGADTQYF.